The 31 T cell receptor beta chains reported below all come from one sample, sequenced in a study of T cells after yellow fever vaccination. Via MiXCR, TCRdb re-called the 5' RACE reads, giving one row per CDR3 protein. The sample lists more than 200,000 distinct CDR3 sequences, around 3.5% occurring once. Sequenced here: PBMCs, sampled 15 days after the yellow fever booster vaccination. These receptor sequences come from a man younger than 35 who received the YFV17D yellow fever vaccine.

This clonotype was recorded many times. The CDR3 nucleotides read TGCAGCGTTGCCCTAAGTTCGAGGGGAGATACGCAGTATTTT. This encodes CSVALSSRGDTQYF. The chain carries TRBV29-1 and TRBJ2-3, with D perhaps assigned TRBD1 or TRBD2 (5 bases each). Germline CDR1 reads SQVTM; CDR2 reads ANQGSEA. The CDR3 has 14 amino acids. The V end lost 4 bases, the J end lost 5 bases, and 16 bases lay between the germline ends.

The table lists this clonotype with many counts. The chain carries TRBV5-1 and TRBJ1-1, with a possible D match to TRBD1 (5 bases). V was pared by 0 bases and J by 0 bases, with 9 bases between. The CDR3 extends over 15 amino acids. Germline V gene data show CDR1 as SGHRS and CDR2 as YFSETQ. In nucleotides, the CDR3 is TGCGCCAGCAGCTTGGCCGGGGGGATGAACACTGAAGCTTTCTTT. Translating it yields CASSLAGGMNTEAFF.

At least ten counts were recorded for this clonotype. The genes are TRBV4-3 and TRBJ2-7, with TRBD1 matching over 8 bases. This CDR3 comprises 15 residues. The junction had 9 bases not matched to a gene; V was cut back by 3 bases and J by 5 bases. CDR1 is LGHNA, CDR2 YSLEER, per germline. DNA of the CDR3: TGCGCCAGCAGCCACCCAGGACAGGGTTCCCACGAGCAGTACTTC. Translated: CASSHPGQGSHEQYF.

This clonotype was observed many times. This chain uses TRBV20-1 with TRBJ1-1; D is uncertain. This CDR3 has 18 residues. Germline V gene data show CDR1 as DFQATT and CDR2 as SNEGSKA (reference sequence). Between the trimmed V and J ends, which lost 0 bases and 3 bases, there was a span of 23 bases. CDR3 protein: CSARDQRTRMGVDTEAFF. CDR3 sequence (DNA): TGCAGTGCTAGAGATCAACGTACCCGAATGGGAGTTGACACTGAAGCTTTCTTT.

This clonotype was counted at least ten times. This sequence joins TRBV29-1 and TRBJ2-1; 7 bases agree with TRBD2. The germline CDR1 and CDR2 sequences are SQVTM and ANQGSEA. The trim removed 8 bases at V and 3 bases at J, leaving 13 bases unmatched. This CDR3 region has 15 residues. Written as DNA, the CDR3 is TGCAGCTTACACTCGACTAGCAGGCACTACAATGAGCAGTTCTTC. As protein: CSLHSTSRHYNEQFF.

This clonotype was seen repeatedly, ten times or more. This sequence joins TRBV4-2 and TRBJ2-5; D remains ambiguous. The CDR3 loop spans 16 amino acids. V lost 5 bases to trimming and J lost 5 bases, with 21 bases between them. Germline CDR1 reads LGHNA; CDR2 reads YNFKEQ. CDR3 DNA sequence: TGTGCCAGCAGCTCCCAGGCGGATGCTAGTATGGAGACCCAGTACTTC. Protein sequence: CASSSQADASMETQYF.

This clonotype was counted at least ten times. The gene calls are TRBV27 and TRBJ1-2, with TRBD1 as a possible D gene (5 bases). Germline CDR1 MNHEY, CDR2 SMNVEV (reference sequence). The CDR3 extends over 16 amino acids. Trimming left V 3 bases short and J 3 bases short, with 17 bases between. This chain's CDR3 is CASSLIVAGVHYGYTF. The CDR3 nucleotides read TGTGCCAGCAGTTTGATTGTTGCGGGGGTACACTATGGCTACACCTTC.

Ten or more counts support this clonotype. This chain joins TRBV5-1 and TRBJ2-7; D is possibly TRBD1 (5 bases). Deletions cut 4 bases from V and 0 bases from J, with 11 bases between. Germline V gives CDR1 SGHRS, CDR2 YFSETQ. CDR3 length: 14 residues. The CDR3 here is CASSKDTYSYEQYV. The CDR3 DNA sequence: TGCGCCAGCAGCAAGGACACGTACTCCTACGAGCAGTACGTC.

This clonotype was detected ten times or more. The chain links TRBV5-8 to TRBJ1-5; D remains ambiguous. The V end was cut by 3 bases, the J end by 3 bases, with 7 bases between. Germline loops: CDR1 SGHTS, CDR2 YDEGEE. This CDR3 comprises 13 residues. The chain's CDR3 is CASSWPHNQPQHF. CDR3 DNA: TGTGCCAGCAGCTGGCCTCACAATCAGCCCCAGCATTTT.

This clonotype was counted many times. The V call is TRBV7-2, the J call TRBJ2-3, with 9 nucleotides matching TRBD2. V trimming: 5 bases; J trimming: 1 base; junction bases outside the gene matches: 4. From germline, CDR1 is SGHTA and CDR2 FQGNSA. This CDR3 is 15 amino acids long. The CDR3 region is CASSVLAGRTDTQYF. CDR3 nucleotides: TGTGCCAGCAGCGTTCTAGCGGGGCGCACAGATACGCAGTATTTT.

This clonotype was found many times. The rearrangement joins TRBV4-3 to TRBJ2-5; TRBD1 agrees at 7 bases. This CDR3 comprises 15 residues. The V gene's germline CDR1 is LGHNA and CDR2 YSLEER. V lost 6 bases, J lost 0 bases, and 7 bases stayed unmatched. The CDR3 DNA is TGCGCCAGCAGACCCTGGGACAGAGACCAAGAGACCCAGTACTTC. It yields the protein CASRPWDRDQETQYF.

This clonotype occurred many times. The V gene is TRBV27, the J gene TRBJ2-7; no firm D call. Germline CDR1 reads MNHEY; CDR2 reads SMNVEV (reference sequence). Trimming pared 1 base from V and 9 bases from J, leaving 13 bases between. This CDR3 is 13 amino acids long. CDR3 amino acids: CASSLLDQPRQYF. The CDR3 DNA reads as TGTGCCAGCAGTTTATTGGACCAACCAAGGCAGTACTTC.

This clonotype was counted at least ten times. The V call is TRBV6-5, the J call TRBJ2-5; 10 nucleotides agree with TRBD1. The V and J ends lost 2 bases and 4 bases, in that order; junction bases with no gene match: 7. The CDR3 runs 16 residues. Germline CDR1 reads MNHEY; CDR2 reads SVGAGI. The CDR3 sequence: CASSYGQGELGETQYF. DNA of the CDR3: TGTGCCAGCAGTTACGGACAGGGGGAGTTAGGAGAGACCCAGTACTTC.

The gene calls are TRBV5-1 and TRBJ1-1; possible D gene TRBD1, 6 bases. Per germline, CDR1 SGHRS and CDR2 YFSETQ. V lost 6 bases, J lost 3 bases, and 12 bases lay in between. The CDR3 is 13 amino acids. CDR3 bases: TGCGCCAGCACCCCGGACAGTCACACTGAAGCTTTCTTT. As protein: CASTPDSHTEAFF.

The rearrangement joins TRBV7-2 to TRBJ1-2, with 7 bases aligning to TRBD1. V gave up 5 bases and J gave up 7 bases; unmatched junction bases: 13. Per germline, CDR1 SGHTA and CDR2 FQGNSA. The CDR3 spans 15 residues. The CDR3 is CASSPEPTGPGGYTF. The CDR3 DNA is TGTGCCAGCAGCCCCGAACCGACAGGGCCGGGTGGCTACACCTTC. Using reference TRBV7-2 and TRBJ1-2 for the parts outside the CDR3, the full variable domain is GAGVSQSPSNKVTEKGKDVELRCDPISGHTALYWYRQSLGQGLEFLIYFQGNSAPDKSGLPSDRFSAERTGGSVSTLTIQRTQQEDSAVYLCASSPEPTGPGGYTFGSGTRLTVV.

The J gene is TRBJ2-2, the V gene TRBV19, with TRBD2 matching 8 bases. Per germline, CDR1 LNHDA and CDR2 SQIVND (reference sequence). This CDR3 region has 15 residues. The V and J ends lost 6 bases and 8 bases, in that order; junction bases with no gene match: 11. This chain's CDR3 is CASRVRGGLTGELFF. The CDR3, as DNA: TGTGCCAGTAGGGTTCGGGGGGGCCTGACGGGGGAGCTGTTTTTT.

This clonotype was found many times. The chain recombines TRBV7-2 with TRBJ2-5; the match to TRBD2 covers 8 bases. The V segment lost 5 bases and the J segment 5 bases; nucleotides outside the gene matches: 10. The germline CDR1 and CDR2 sequences are SGHTA and FQGNSA. The CDR3 covers 15 residues. The CDR3 sequence is CASSPMRGEDETQYF. In nucleotides, the CDR3 is TGTGCCAGCAGCCCAATGCGGGGGGAGGACGAGACCCAGTACTTC. Filled out from reference TRBV7-2 and TRBJ2-5, the complete variable domain reads GAGVSQSPSNKVTEKGKDVELRCDPISGHTALYWYRQSLGQGLEFLIYFQGNSAPDKSGLPSDRFSAERTGGSVSTLTIQRTQQEDSAVYLCASSPMRGEDETQYFGPGTRLLVL.

Many counts were recorded for this clonotype. The chain uses TRBV4-2 and TRBJ2-1; possible D gene TRBD2, 6 bases. The CDR3 has 16 residues. Germline CDR1 is LGHNA and CDR2 is YNFKEQ. Trimming pared 1 base from V and 8 bases from J, leaving 18 bases between. The CDR3 sequence is CASSQVQLALADEQFF. The CDR3 DNA follows: TGTGCCAGCAGCCAAGTTCAACTAGCTTTGGCCGATGAGCAGTTCTTC.

This clonotype was counted ten times or more. The chain combines TRBV15 with TRBJ2-5; the D is unclear. Germline CDR1 LNHNV, CDR2 YYDKDF (reference sequence). There are 13 residues in the CDR3. V gave up 0 bases and J gave up 5 bases, with 7 bases separating them. The CDR3 DNA is TGTGCCACCAGCAGAGAAAATTTGGAGACCCAGTACTTC. Translating it yields CATSRENLETQYF.

In this sample, this clonotype turned up many times. The rearrangement joins TRBV6-2 or TRBV6-3 to TRBJ2-3, with 7 bases fitting TRBD1. The CDR3 covers 14 residues. J was trimmed by 7 bases and V by 5 bases; bases with no gene match: 9. Germline V gives CDR1 MNHEY, CDR2 SVGEGT. The DNA of the CDR3 is TGTGCCAGCAGTCCCCTGACAGGGAGTAATACGCAGTATTTT. This gives the protein CASSPLTGSNTQYF.

This clonotype was counted only a few times. The chain couples TRBV25-1 to TRBJ1-6; TRBD1 might be the D (5 bases). In germline, CDR1 is MGHDK, CDR2 SYGVNS. With 8 bases removed from V and 0 bases from J, the gap between germline ends came to 8 bases. CDR3 size: 14 residues. The CDR3 DNA follows: TGTGCCAGCGCCAGGGTCTCCTATAATTCACCCCTCCACTTT. Translated: CASARVSYNSPLHF.

Many counts were recorded for this clonotype. V usage is TRBV9 and J usage is TRBJ2-5; D unresolved. Germline-derived CDR1 and CDR2 are SGDLS and YYNGEE. This CDR3 comprises 14 residues. The V and J ends lost 10 bases and 5 bases respectively, with 21 bases between them. CDR3 amino acids: CAPQGKTIPETQYF. CDR3 in DNA: TGTGCCCCGCAAGGGAAGACCATACCGGAGACCCAGTACTTC.

This clonotype was seen many times. V is TRBV20-1 and J is TRBJ2-3; 9 positions match TRBD1. CDR1 is DFQATT, CDR2 SNEGSKA, per germline (reference sequence). Losses at the gene ends were 5 bases for V and 1 base for J; bases not matched to a gene: 1. The CDR3 covers 13 residues. The CDR3 sequence: CSAWDRGTDTQYF. CDR3 bases: TGCAGTGCTTGGGACAGGGGCACAGATACGCAGTATTTT.

In its sample, this clonotype was seen many times. The rearrangement joins TRBV6-1 to TRBJ2-5; D remains unclear. The CDR3 is 14 amino acids. V was shortened by 2 bases and J by 2 bases, with 9 bases between the two germline ends. From germline, CDR1 is MNHNS and CDR2 SASEGT. The CDR3 DNA sequence: TGTGCCAGCAGTGAATTCGGAATACAAGAGACCCAGTACTTC. This codes for CASSEFGIQETQYF.

The genes are TRBV4-3 and TRBJ1-3; no clear D. Germline CDR1 is LGHNA and CDR2 is YSLEER. The V end was cut by 0 bases, the J end by 0 bases, with 15 bases between. The CDR3 totals 18 residues. The CDR3 nucleotides read TGCGCCAGCAGCCAAGATCGCACAGACTATAGCTCTGGAAACACCATATATTTT. Amino acid sequence: CASSQDRTDYSSGNTIYF.

The table lists this clonotype with many counts. The chain links TRBV18 to TRBJ2-2; D is unresolved. The germline V gene has CDR1 KGHSH and CDR2 LQKENI. The CDR3 extends over 15 amino acids. Trimming shortened V by 3 bases and J by 0 bases, and 8 bases separated the two germline ends. The CDR3 DNA sequence: TGTGCCAGCTCACCGACGGTTGCGAACACCGGGGAGCTGTTTTTT. It is translated as CASSPTVANTGELFF.

This clonotype was found many times. The J gene is TRBJ1-2, the V gene TRBV12-3 or TRBV12-4; 8 bases match TRBD1. The V and J ends lost 3 bases and 4 bases, in that order; junction bases with no gene match: 7. There are 15 residues in the CDR3. In DNA, the CDR3 is TGTGCCAGCAGTTTTGGACAGGGTCAGATCTATGGCTACACCTTC. Translated: CASSFGQGQIYGYTF.

This clonotype was detected ten times or more. The chain is built from TRBV27 and TRBJ1-2; no reliable D call. This CDR3 is built from 14 residues. From germline, CDR1 is MNHEY and CDR2 SMNVEV (reference sequence). With 6 bases removed from V and 0 bases from J, the gap between germline ends came to 11 bases. The chain's CDR3 is CASRAGLANYGYTF. In DNA form, the CDR3 reads TGTGCCAGCAGAGCGGGTCTAGCTAACTATGGCTACACCTTC.

Ten or more counts support this clonotype. In this CDR3 the conserved last residue, phenylalanine or tryptophan, is missing, so a read error is likely. It is unclear where the CDR3 begins or ends on the DNA, so no DNA is shown, and the CDR3 is as TCRdb lists it. This rearrangement joins TRBV24-1 to TRBJ2-4; the table's TRBD1 call for D was not verified on the DNA. Germline V CDR1 and CDR2: KGHDR, SFDVKD. The CDR3 is 9 amino acids in total, end residues counted. CDR3: CAAFSGHPS.

This clonotype has a count of ten or more. The rearrangement links TRBV6-6 to TRBJ2-5, with 9 bases fitting TRBD2. Germline loops: CDR1 MNHNY, CDR2 SVGAGI (reference sequence). CDR3 length: 18 amino acids. Trimming took 2 bases from V and 5 from J; bases not matched to a gene: 15. For the CDR3, the DNA is TGTGCCAGCAGTTACCTCGGCGGGGGGGCCGGTGTCGGGGAGACCCAGTACTTC. Translating gives CASSYLGGGAGVGETQYF.

This clonotype has a count of ten or more. The chain uses TRBV5-5 and TRBJ2-3; D is undetermined. The CDR3 runs to 13 residues. Looked up from germline, CDR1 is SGHKS and CDR2 is YYEKEE (reference sequence). The V and J ends lost 0 bases and 4 bases respectively, with 6 bases between them. CDR3 region: CASSLVASDTQYF. Here the CDR3 DNA reads TGTGCCAGCAGCTTGGTTGCGTCAGATACGCAGTATTTT.